This T cell receptor (beta chain) was profiled in a study of HIV-infected patients and healthy controls. Findings and limits, study-wide: HIV-infected patients shared fewer CDR3 sequences between individuals than healthy controls. HIV+ repertoires were severely depleted of MAIT alpha-chain CDR3s, unlike healthy controls.

Approximately 510 ng RNA was reverse transcribed with alpha and beta constant-region primers. Using multiplexing indices, alpha and beta chain libraries were generated apart by chain-specific third strand synthesis. Each CDR3 protein is one row after TCRdb ran MiXCR on the 5' RACE reads. The sample has about 18,000 distinct CDR3 sequences; about 12% are singletons. This clonotype was detected ten times or more. Its antigen is not known. The germline CDR1 and CDR2 sequences are MNHNY and SVGAGI (reference sequence). The CDR3 is 16 amino acids. V lost 5 bases, J lost 6 bases, and 20 bases lay in between. All unsorted peripheral T cells were captured because whole blood was used without fractionation.

The sequencing input was blood. This sequence joins TRBV6-6 and TRBJ1-3, with a weak D call TRBD1 (5 bases). This clonotype was obtained from an adult in good health. CDR3 region: CASSGLRGQTSNTIYF. CDR3 nucleotides: TGTGCCAGCAGTGGCCTAAGAGGACAAACCTCAAACACCATATATTTT.